The 22 T cell receptor beta chains given below trace back to one sample, sequenced in a study of technical replicates of blood from several donors. Sequencing used immunoSEQ multiplex PCR; TCRdb keeps in-frame clones, though not all of them. The sample holds around 72,000 clones, nearly 99% seen once. Sequenced sample: T cells isolated from PBMCs. These receptors originate from a human donor in good health.

J is TRBJ2-5 and V is TRBV18; D unclear. Looked up from germline, CDR1 is KGHSH and CDR2 is LQKENI. The CDR3 runs to 13 residues. The V end lost 6 bases, the J end lost 4 bases, and 12 bases lay between the germline ends. The DNA for the CDR3 is TGTGCCAGCTCCCATCCATCGGGAGAGACCCAGTACTTC. Translating it yields CASSHPSGETQYF.

This sequence joins TRBV5-1 and TRBJ2-7; 9 bases agree with TRBD1. Germline CDR1 SGHRS, CDR2 YFSETQ. V shed 4 bases, J shed 2 bases, and the junction held 7 bases outside the gene matches. There are 15 residues in the CDR3. This CDR3 reads CASSPLGTGTYEQYF. The CDR3, as DNA: TGCGCCAGCAGCCCCCTCGGGACAGGGACCTACGAGCAGTACTTC. The whole variable domain, filled in from reference TRBV5-1 and TRBJ2-7, reads KAGVTQTPRYLIKTRGQQVTLSCSPISGHRSVSWYQQTPGQGLQFLFEYFSETQRNKGNFPGRFSGRQFSNSRSEMNVSTLELGDSALYLCASSPLGTGTYEQYFGPGTRLTVT.

This clone was counted a single time. V gene TRBV2 combines with J gene TRBJ2-1; D unclear. Germline V gene data show CDR1 as SNHLY and CDR2 as FYNNEI. This CDR3 contains 19 residues. The V and J ends lost 8 bases and 0 bases respectively, with 26 bases between them. CDR3 region: CASCSGDLVGLSSYNEQFF. The CDR3, as DNA: TGTGCCAGCTGTAGTGGAGATTTGGTAGGCCTCTCCTCCTACAATGAGCAGTTCTTC.

The CDR3 reads CSVAGSNEKLFF. The DNA for the CDR3 is TGCAGCGTTGCAGGGTCAAATGAAAAACTGTTTTTT. V usage is TRBV29-1 and J usage is TRBJ1-4, with D maybe TRBD1 (5 bases). This CDR3 contains 12 residues. Germline V gene sequence: CDR1 SQVTM, CDR2 ANQGSEA. Between the trimmed V and J ends, which lost 4 bases and 5 bases, there was a span of 8 bases.

The gene calls are TRBV6-1 and TRBJ2-7, with a tentative D call TRBD1 (6 bases). CDR1 and CDR2 from the germline V gene are MNHNS and SASEGT. This CDR3 spans 14 amino acids. The germline V and J ends were trimmed by 0 bases and 9 bases, with 15 bases remaining between them. The CDR3 nucleotides read TGTGCCAGCAGTGAAGCTCGACAGGACGTTGGGCAGTACTTC. Encoded protein: CASSEARQDVGQYF.

The chain couples TRBV10-3 to TRBJ2-1, with D possibly matching TRBD1 (5 bases). With 11 bases removed from V and 6 bases from J, the gap between germline ends came to 11 bases. CDR1 ENHRY and CDR2 SYGVKD come from the germline V gene. CDR3 length equals 11 residues. The CDR3 region is CAADRGNEQFF. CDR3 DNA sequence: TGTGCCGCCGACAGAGGCAATGAGCAGTTCTTC.

Only one count was recorded for this clone. This chain connects TRBV9 to TRBJ2-1, with 10 nucleotides matching TRBD2. Germline V gives CDR1 SGDLS, CDR2 YYNGEE. The CDR3 contains 15 residues. J was trimmed by 4 bases and V by 0 bases; bases with no gene match: 1. CDR3 sequence: CASSVVTSGYNEQFF. The CDR3, as DNA: TGTGCCAGCAGCGTAGTGACTAGCGGGTACAATGAGCAGTTCTTC.

This chain uses TRBV20-1 with TRBJ1-1; D ambiguous. CDR3 length equals 11 residues. The V and J ends lost 3 bases and 9 bases respectively, with 11 bases between them. CDR1 and CDR2 from the germline V gene are DFQATT and SNEGSKA (reference sequence). The CDR3: CSASYQAQAFF. CDR3 bases: TGCAGTGCTAGTTATCAAGCTCAAGCTTTCTTT.

The chain joins TRBV11-2 to TRBJ2-7; TRBD1 is a possible D gene (5 bases). The germline CDR1 and CDR2 sequences are SGHAT and FQNNGV. CDR3 size: 15 residues. The V gene lost 5 bases and the J gene lost 2 bases, with 16 bases spanning the gap. CDR3 sequence reads: CASSPQDTFPYEQYF. The CDR3, as DNA: TGTGCCAGCAGCCCCCAGGACACCTTCCCCTACGAGCAGTACTTC.

The chain combines TRBV25-1 with TRBJ2-5; D is perhaps TRBD2 (7 bases). The germline V gene has CDR1 MGHDK and CDR2 SYGVNS. The CDR3 has 13 amino acids. V dropped 2 bases and J dropped 7 bases, with 11 bases sitting between them. Here the CDR3 DNA reads TGTGCCAGCAGTGAAAATGGGGGGGCGACCCAGTACTTC. The encoded protein is CASSENGGATQYF.

The gene calls are TRBV4-2 and TRBJ2-7; TRBD1 is a possible D gene (6 bases). The length of the CDR3 is 15 residues. CDR1 and CDR2 from the germline V gene are LGHNA and YNFKEQ. Trimming removed 1 base from V and 0 bases from J, with 10 bases in between. This CDR3 is CASSQARQDSYEQYF. CDR3 sequence (DNA): TGTGCCAGCAGCCAAGCACGACAGGACTCCTACGAGCAGTACTTC.

The gene calls are TRBV7-9 and TRBJ2-3; TRBD2 agrees at 7 bases. Germline V gene lookup returns CDR1 SEHNR and CDR2 FQNEAQ (reference sequence). V trimming: 11 bases; J trimming: 2 bases; junction bases outside the gene matches: 10. CDR3 length: 14 residues. CDR3 sequence (DNA): TGTGCCCTCGTAACAGCGGGATTCACAGATACGCAGTATTTT. As protein: CALVTAGFTDTQYF. The variable domain in full, with the rest retrieved from reference TRBV7-9 and TRBJ2-3, is DTGVSQNPRHKITKRGQNVTFRCDPISEHNRLYWYRQTLGQGPEFLTYFQNEAQLEKSRLLSDRFSAERPKGSFSTLEIQRTEQGDSAMYLCALVTAGFTDTQYFGPGTRLTVL.

The CDR3 loop reads CASSLGPSSYEQYF. The CDR3 nucleotides read TGTGCCAGCAGCTTAGGTCCCAGCTCCTACGAGCAGTACTTC. The gene calls are TRBV7-2 and TRBJ2-7; D call uncertain. Germline CDR1 is SGHTA and CDR2 is FQGNSA. V was trimmed by 1 base and J by 0 bases, leaving 7 bases between them. The CDR3 length is 14 residues.

The chain links TRBV7-6 to TRBJ1-4, with TRBD1 matching over 9 bases. The germline V gene encodes CDR1 SGHVS and CDR2 FNYEAQ. V gave up 2 bases and J gave up 4 bases; unmatched junction bases: 5. The CDR3 has 16 residues. The CDR3 DNA reads TGTGCCAGCAGCTTAATGGGACAGGGTATTAATGAAAAACTGTTTTTT. Its translation: CASSLMGQGINEKLFF.

The chain has TRBV7-9 and TRBJ2-1; D may be TRBD2 (5 bases). Germline assignment: CDR1 SEHNR and CDR2 FQNEAQ (reference sequence). The length of the CDR3 is 15 residues. Trimming removed 2 bases at V and 5 bases at J, with 13 bases between. CDR3 sequence reads: CASSLTGNRNNEQFF. As DNA, the CDR3 is TGTGCCAGCAGCTTAACCGGGAACAGAAACAATGAGCAGTTCTTC.

DNA of the CDR3: TGTGCCAGCAAAACTAGCGGGGACAATGAGCAGTTCTTC. As protein: CASKTSGDNEQFF. This chain connects TRBV5-4 to TRBJ2-1; 10 bases agree with TRBD2. The CDR3 covers 13 residues. Germline V gene lookup returns CDR1 SGHNT and CDR2 YYREEE (reference sequence). V dropped 6 bases and J dropped 5; count of bases not matched to a gene: 2.

J is TRBJ1-2 and V is TRBV30, with D unclear. The CDR3 runs to 13 residues. With 2 bases removed from V and 4 bases from J, the gap between germline ends came to 11 bases. Germline V lookup: CDR1 GTSNPN, CDR2 SVGIG (reference sequence). As DNA, the CDR3 is TGTGCCTGGAGTCCATCCGACTCCTATGGCTACACCTTC. It translates to CAWSPSDSYGYTF.

The V gene is TRBV4-1, the J gene TRBJ2-7; 9 nucleotides match TRBD1. Germline CDR1 reads MGHRA; CDR2 reads YSYEKL. This CDR3 is 17 amino acids long. Unmatched junction bases numbered 11, after V lost 3 bases and J lost 2 bases. The CDR3 sequence is CASSHFPPGQGTYEQYF. The CDR3 nucleotides are TGCGCCAGCAGCCACTTCCCTCCGGGACAGGGAACCTACGAGCAGTACTTC.

This sequence joins TRBV18 and TRBJ2-7; no definite D call. V lost 2 bases, J lost 0 bases, and 8 bases lay in between. The germline V gene encodes CDR1 KGHSH and CDR2 LQKENI. The CDR3 extends over 14 amino acids. CDR3 DNA sequence: TGTGCCAGCTCACCATACAGATTCTCCTACGAGCAGTACTTC. Translating it yields CASSPYRFSYEQYF.

The chain carries TRBV6-5 and TRBJ1-1; TRBD1 agrees at 9 bases. CDR1 and CDR2 from the germline V gene are MNHEY and SVGAGI. The CDR3 sequence is 13 residues long. J was trimmed by 2 bases and V by 10 bases; bases with no gene match: 5. The CDR3 reads CATQQGANTEAFF. DNA for the CDR3: TGTGCCACCCAACAGGGGGCCAACACTGAAGCTTTCTTT.

This chain uses TRBV5-1 with TRBJ2-1; D unresolved. V dropped 6 bases and J dropped 5 bases, with 9 bases sitting between them. The CDR3 consists of 12 residues. Germline V gives CDR1 SGHRS, CDR2 YFSETQ. CDR3 coding DNA: TGCGCCAGCAATTTACTTGACAATGAGCAGTTCTTC. It codes for CASNLLDNEQFF. The whole variable domain, remainder taken from reference TRBV5-1 and TRBJ2-1, is KAGVTQTPRYLIKTRGQQVTLSCSPISGHRSVSWYQQTPGQGLQFLFEYFSETQRNKGNFPGRFSGRQFSNSRSEMNVSTLELGDSALYLCASNLLDNEQFFGPGTRLTVL.

V gene TRBV19 combines with J gene TRBJ1-1; D not certain. Trimming shortened V by 5 bases and J by 2 bases, and 9 bases separated the two germline ends. Germline lookup yields CDR1 LNHDA and CDR2 SQIVND (reference sequence). This CDR3 has 13 residues. The CDR3 protein is CASSFGFNTEAFF. Written as DNA, the CDR3 is TGTGCCAGTAGTTTCGGTTTCAACACTGAAGCTTTCTTT.